Shown below are 21 T cell receptor beta chains from a single sample sequenced in a study of radiation and T cells in renal cell carcinoma. Specified time point: blood 4 weeks post-SBRT, at nephrectomy. Treatment of the sample: 15 Gy SBRT to primary tumor, nephrectomy 4 weeks later. Sequenced by immunoSEQ multiplex PCR; TCRdb stores in-frame clones only, minus some. Among under 35,000 clones listed, 65% to 85% were seen once. Sequenced material: blood, taken from a patient whose treatment included radiotherapy and nephrectomy. These TCRs come from a man between 60 and 75 years old with renal cell carcinoma.

The chain has TRBV6-5 and TRBJ1-3; D is uncertain. V shed 7 bases and J shed 3 bases, with 16 bases lying between them. This CDR3 spans 15 amino acids. CDR1 and CDR2 from the germline V gene are MNHEY and SVGAGI. The DNA of the CDR3 is TGTGCCAGCACCCCGGCGGGCCCGGGTGGAAACACCATATATTTT. The encoded protein is CASTPAGPGGNTIYF.

The chain carries TRBV20-1 and TRBJ2-7; D not resolved. The V and J ends lost 6 bases and 5 bases respectively, with 11 bases between them. The CDR3 contains 11 residues. The germline V gene has CDR1 DFQATT and CDR2 SNEGSKA (reference sequence). The CDR3 protein is CSAPLNDEQYF. The CDR3 DNA sequence: TGCAGTGCCCCCCTGAACGACGAGCAGTACTTC.

The chain recombines TRBV7-9 with TRBJ2-1; no clear D. Per germline, CDR1 SEHNR and CDR2 FQNEAQ (reference sequence). V was trimmed by 0 bases and J by 9 bases, leaving 15 bases between them. CDR3 length: 15 residues. The DNA for the CDR3 is TGTGCCAGCAGCTTAGCGGACCCCCCTTTAGGTGAGCAGTTCTTC. Translated: CASSLADPPLGEQFF.

The rearrangement uses TRBV4-1 and TRBJ1-1; TRBD1 matches at 10 bases. CDR1 is MGHRA and CDR2 is YSYEKL in the germline V gene. V gave up 4 bases and J gave up 4 bases; unmatched junction bases: 6. There are 15 residues in the CDR3. In DNA form, the CDR3 reads TGCGCCAGCAGCCTTTCGGACAGGGGGGGCACTGAAGCTTTCTTT. Protein: CASSLSDRGGTEAFF.

The CDR3 bases are TGTGCCAGCAGCTTGGAGGGCGGGAGGGGGTACGAGCAGTACTTC. Amino acids: CASSLEGGRGYEQYF. The rearrangement uses TRBV5-5 and TRBJ2-7; 9 bases are a match to TRBD2. Germline V lookup: CDR1 SGHKS, CDR2 YYEKEE (reference sequence). The trim removed 0 bases at V and 4 bases at J, leaving 5 bases unmatched. The CDR3 contains 15 residues.

This clone was counted a few times. The rearrangement uses TRBV28 and TRBJ2-1, with 8 bases that match TRBD2. Germline CDR1 and CDR2: MDHEN and SYDVKM. The junction had 10 bases not matched to a gene; V was cut back by 7 bases and J by 5 bases. The length of the CDR3 is 15 residues. The CDR3 DNA reads TGTGCCAGCAACCCTATAGCGGGACTACACAATGAGCAGTTCTTC. This codes for CASNPIAGLHNEQFF.

The V gene is TRBV23-1, the J gene TRBJ2-7, with 12 bases matching TRBD1. TRBV23-1 belongs to the ORF category, with a function that is uncertain. The CDR3 totals 17 residues. V shed 2 bases, J shed 3 bases, and the junction held 8 bases outside the gene matches. The CDR3 DNA sequence: TGCGCCAGCAGTCAACCCGGGACAGGGGGCAGAGTCTACGAGCAGTACTTC. Translating gives CASSQPGTGGRVYEQYF.

The chain joins TRBV7-2 to TRBJ2-5; no definite D call. The length of the CDR3 is 13 residues. The V and J ends lost 1 base and 5 bases respectively, with 8 bases between them. From germline, CDR1 is SGHTA and CDR2 FQGNSA. CDR3 in amino acids: CASSLGMGETQYF. CDR3 bases: TGTGCCAGCAGCTTAGGAATGGGGGAGACCCAGTACTTC.

CDR3 amino acids: CASSLDGGRESYEQYF. The CDR3, as DNA: TGTGCCAGCAGCTTAGACGGTGGGAGGGAGTCCTACGAGCAGTACTTC. V gene TRBV11-2 combines with J gene TRBJ2-7; TRBD2 matches 7 bases. V was clipped by 0 bases and J by 1 base; unmatched bases: 6. This CDR3 comprises 16 residues. Per the germline V gene, CDR1 is SGHAT and CDR2 is FQNNGV.

The chain uses TRBV7-2 and TRBJ2-7; possible D gene TRBD2, 6 bases. The V end was cut by 3 bases, the J end by 1 base, with 13 bases between. The CDR3 totals 15 residues. Per the germline V gene, CDR1 is SGHTA and CDR2 is FQGNSA. The CDR3 DNA is TGTGCCAGCAGCTTTCTAGCGCAGGGTTCCTACGAGCAGTACTTC. Translation: CASSFLAQGSYEQYF. Based on the CDR3 plus reference TRBV7-2 and TRBJ2-7, the full variable domain is GAGVSQSPSNKVTEKGKDVELRCDPISGHTALYWYRQSLGQGLEFLIYFQGNSAPDKSGLPSDRFSAERTGGSVSTLTIQRTQQEDSAVYLCASSFLAQGSYEQYFGPGTRLTVT.

The CDR3 sequence: CASSEAQGSLQPQHF. CDR3 nucleotide sequence: TGTGCCAGCAGTGAAGCACAGGGTAGTTTGCAGCCCCAGCATTTT. The chain employs TRBV6-1 and TRBJ1-5, with D tentatively TRBD1 (6 bases). Trimming pared 0 bases from V and 7 bases from J, leaving 13 bases between. Per germline, CDR1 MNHNS and CDR2 SASEGT. The CDR3 length is 15 residues.

This clone was counted a single time. V is TRBV6-4 and J is TRBJ2-5; D gene uncertain. CDR3 length equals 14 residues. Trimming shortened V by 0 bases and J by 4 bases, and 9 bases separated the two germline ends. The germline CDR1 and CDR2 sequences are MRHNA and SNTAGT. The CDR3, as DNA: TGTGCCAGCAGTGACTCGAATGTTGGAGAGACCCAGTACTTC. The encoded protein is CASSDSNVGETQYF.

The CDR3 here is CASSDTSGSYNEQFF. CDR3 nucleotide sequence: TGTGCCAGCAGTGACACTAGCGGGAGTTACAATGAGCAGTTCTTC. The chain links TRBV6-4 to TRBJ2-1; the match to TRBD2 covers 11 bases. The junction had 1 base not matched to a gene; V was cut back by 2 bases and J by 4 bases. Germline V CDR1 and CDR2: MRHNA, SNTAGT. The length of the CDR3 is 15 residues.

V usage is TRBV6-1 and J usage is TRBJ1-4; no definite D call. The CDR3 is 12 residues long. V was cut by 6 bases and J by 5 bases, with 7 bases left in between. CDR1 MNHNS and CDR2 SASEGT come from the germline V gene. The CDR3 nucleotides read TGTGCCAGCAGCCCAGTGAATGAAAAACTGTTTTTT. Its protein product is CASSPVNEKLFF.

This clone was seen more than once but under ten times. The CDR3 DNA is TGTGCCAGCCGATTCGCGGGAGTGGGAGAGACCCAGTACTTC. Residues: CASRFAGVGETQYF. The J gene is TRBJ2-5, the V gene TRBV2; 7 bases match TRBD2. V shed 8 bases, J shed 4 bases, and the junction held 10 bases outside the gene matches. The CDR3 is made up of 14 amino acids. Looked up from germline, CDR1 is SNHLY and CDR2 is FYNNEI.

This clone was counted a single time. In DNA form, the CDR3 reads TGCGCCAGCAGTGAGCTGGCGGGAGGCTCATACAATGAGCAGTTCTTC. Amino acid sequence: CASSELAGGSYNEQFF. The rearrangement uses TRBV10-2 and TRBJ2-1, with 8 positions matching TRBD2. V lost 2 bases to trimming and J lost 4 bases; unmatched junction nucleotides: 7. Germline CDR1 reads WSHSY; CDR2 reads SAAADI. CDR3 length: 16 amino acids.

This chain links TRBV6-5 with TRBJ2-7; D is perhaps TRBD1 (6 bases). Trimming left V 7 bases short and J 1 base short, with 11 bases between. The CDR3 totals 13 residues. Germline values: CDR1 MNHEY, CDR2 SVGAGI. CDR3 amino acids: CASTGRGSYEQYF. CDR3 DNA: TGTGCCAGCACTGGCAGGGGTTCCTACGAGCAGTACTTC.

V and J are TRBV19 and TRBJ1-3; D ambiguous. Per germline, CDR1 LNHDA and CDR2 SQIVND (reference sequence). The CDR3 has 15 amino acids. Trimming took off 7 bases at V and 2 bases at J, with 15 bases between the two ends. CDR3 region: CASNKERTAGNTIYF. The CDR3 coding sequence is TGTGCCAGTAATAAGGAAAGAACCGCTGGAAACACCATATATTTT. The whole variable domain, filled in from reference TRBV19 and TRBJ1-3, reads DGGITQSPKYLFRKEGQNVTLSCEQNLNHDAMYWYRQDPGQGLRLIYYSQIVNDFQKGDIAEGYSVSREKKESFPLTVTSAQKNPTAFYLCASNKERTAGNTIYFGEGSWLTVV.

This chain links TRBV7-9 with TRBJ2-5; a weak D match, TRBD1 (5 bases). This CDR3 spans 14 amino acids. Germline V lookup: CDR1 SEHNR, CDR2 FQNEAQ (reference sequence). V dropped 3 bases and J dropped 5 bases, with 13 bases sitting between them. This CDR3 reads CASSFLGPDETQYF. The CDR3, as DNA: TGTGCCAGCAGCTTCTTGGGGCCAGATGAGACCCAGTACTTC.

The V call is TRBV5-1, the J call TRBJ2-2, with D possibly being TRBD2 (6 bases). The CDR3 has 16 amino acids. CDR1 and CDR2 from the germline V gene are SGHRS and YFSETQ. Trimming removed 2 bases from V and 0 bases from J, with 11 bases in between. In DNA form, the CDR3 reads TGCGCCAGCAGCTTAATCGCGGGACCGAACACCGGGGAGCTGTTTTTT. It encodes CASSLIAGPNTGELFF.

This chain links TRBV25-1 with TRBJ1-5; a possible D gene is TRBD1 (5 bases). Trimming shortened V by 1 base and J by 8 bases, and 12 bases separated the two germline ends. The CDR3 loop spans 14 amino acids. Germline CDR1 is MGHDK and CDR2 is SYGVNS. The CDR3 coding sequence is TGTGCCAGCAGTGAATTGGGGGGGGGAAAGCCCCAGCATTTT. It translates to CASSELGGGKPQHF.